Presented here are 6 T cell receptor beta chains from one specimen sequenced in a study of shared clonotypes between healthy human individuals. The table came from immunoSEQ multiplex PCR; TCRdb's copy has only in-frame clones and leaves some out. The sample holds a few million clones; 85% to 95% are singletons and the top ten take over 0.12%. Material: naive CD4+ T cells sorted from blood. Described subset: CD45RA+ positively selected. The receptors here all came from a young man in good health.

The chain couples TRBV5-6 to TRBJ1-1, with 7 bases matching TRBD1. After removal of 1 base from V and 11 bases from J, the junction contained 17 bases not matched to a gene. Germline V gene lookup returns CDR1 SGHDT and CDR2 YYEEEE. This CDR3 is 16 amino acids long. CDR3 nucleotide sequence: TGTGCCAGCAGCTTGTATATGAGACAGGGCGATCGGATGGCTTTCTTT. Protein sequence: CASSLYMRQGDRMAFF.

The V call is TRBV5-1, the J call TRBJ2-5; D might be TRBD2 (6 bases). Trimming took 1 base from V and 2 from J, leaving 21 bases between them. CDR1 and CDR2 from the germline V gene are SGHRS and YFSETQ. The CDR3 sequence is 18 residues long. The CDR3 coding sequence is TGCGCCAGCAGCTTGTTCGTCCTTAGTGGGGGGATTCAAGAGACCCAGTACTTC. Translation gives CASSLFVLSGGIQETQYF.

The CDR3, as DNA: TGTGCCAGCAGCTTGGTCGGTACTGGGGCCAACGTCCTGACTTTC. Amino acids: CASSLVGTGANVLTF. V usage is TRBV5-4 and J usage is TRBJ2-6; D not certain. The CDR3 runs to 15 residues. V dropped 0 bases and J dropped 2 bases, with 6 bases sitting between them. The germline CDR1 and CDR2 sequences are SGHNT and YYREEE (reference sequence).

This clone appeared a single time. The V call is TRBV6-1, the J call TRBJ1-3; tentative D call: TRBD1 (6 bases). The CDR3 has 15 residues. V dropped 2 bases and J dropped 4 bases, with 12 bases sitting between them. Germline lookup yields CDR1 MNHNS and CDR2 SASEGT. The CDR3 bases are TGTGCCAGCAGTGAAACCGACAGGAGGGGAAACACCATATATTTT. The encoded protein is CASSETDRRGNTIYF.

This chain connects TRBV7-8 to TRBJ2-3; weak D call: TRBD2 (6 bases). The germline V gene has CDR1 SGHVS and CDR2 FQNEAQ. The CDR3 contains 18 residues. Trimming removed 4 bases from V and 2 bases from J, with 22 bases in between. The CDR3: CASSSNRDWGRSTDTQYF. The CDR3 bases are TGTGCCAGCAGCTCGAACCGGGACTGGGGGAGGTCCACAGATACGCAGTATTTT.

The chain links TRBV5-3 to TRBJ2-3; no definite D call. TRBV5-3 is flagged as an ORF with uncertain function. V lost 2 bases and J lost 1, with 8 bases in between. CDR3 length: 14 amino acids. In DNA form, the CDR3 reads TGTGCCAGAAGCTTCCCTCCCGGCACAGATACGCAGTATTTT. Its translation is CARSFPPGTDTQYF.